These 7 T cell receptor beta chains originate from one sample sequenced in a study of T cells after posttransplantation cyclophosphamide. Treatment was busulfan-fludarabine conditioning, a marrow graft, and cyclophosphamide on days +3 and +4. Using immunoSEQ multiplex PCR, the repertoire was profiled, and TCRdb retains in-frame clones only, with some absent. The sample includes about 5,900 clones, 65% to 85% of them seen just once. Sequenced material: CD4+ T cells sorted from blood, taken approximately 330 days after allogeneic stem cell transplant with posttransplant cyclophosphamide. Receptors were obtained from a male patient aged 50 to 60 who received an allogeneic stem cell transplant from a related donor and was CMV-positive. The T cells may partly be graft donor cells.

This clone was seen just once. V is TRBV5-4 and J is TRBJ1-6; D not resolved. Trimming removed 0 bases from V and 7 bases from J, with 14 bases in between. CDR3 length: 16 amino acids. Germline CDR1 SGHNT, CDR2 YYREEE (reference sequence). CDR3 loop: CASSLGSLGGNSPLHF. The CDR3 DNA is TGTGCCAGCAGCTTGGGGTCGCTCGGAGGGAATTCACCCCTCCACTTT. The variable domain in full, with the rest retrieved from reference TRBV5-4 and TRBJ1-6, is ETGVTQSPTHLIKTRGQQVTLRCSSQSGHNTVSWYQQALGQGPQFIFQYYREEENGRGNFPPRFSGLQFPNYSSELNVNALELDDSALYLCASSLGSLGGNSPLHFGNGTRLTVT.

This chain connects TRBV7-2 to TRBJ1-1; a possible D gene is TRBD1 (5 bases). The CDR3 is 15 amino acids. The V gene's germline CDR1 is SGHTA and CDR2 FQGNSA. The germline V and J ends were trimmed by 5 bases and 0 bases, with 13 bases remaining between them. This CDR3 reads CASSHGGAMNTEAFF. DNA for the CDR3: TGTGCCAGCAGCCACGGGGGTGCGATGAACACTGAAGCTTTCTTT.

Here the CDR3 DNA reads TGTGCCAGCAAAAAGGGACACACCTACGAGCAGTACTTC. Its protein is CASKKGHTYEQYF. The rearrangement links TRBV28 to TRBJ2-7; tentative D call: TRBD1 (6 bases). Germline V gene data show CDR1 as MDHEN and CDR2 as SYDVKM. Trimming left V 7 bases short and J 2 bases short, with 12 bases between. The CDR3 totals 13 residues.

This chain joins TRBV7-2 and TRBJ2-5; a weak D match, TRBD1 (6 bases). There are 15 residues in the CDR3. The germline gives CDR1 SGHTA, CDR2 FQGNSA. The ends were cut back, 5 bases at V and 4 bases at J, with 17 bases in the middle. As DNA, the CDR3 is TGTGCCAGCAGCCCCACCCGGACAGTCCGAGAGACCCAGTACTTC. The encoded protein is CASSPTRTVRETQYF.

CDR3 sequence: CASSLPWTGGNYGYTF. The CDR3 DNA is TGTGCCAGCAGCTTACCTTGGACAGGGGGGAACTATGGCTACACCTTC. This sequence joins TRBV7-6 and TRBJ1-2, with TRBD1 matching 10 bases. Germline V gene lookup returns CDR1 SGHVS and CDR2 FNYEAQ. CDR3 length: 16 amino acids. Trimming at V came to 2 bases and at J to 2 bases, leaving 5 bases not matched to a gene.

J is TRBJ2-3 and V is TRBV4-3; 9 bases map to TRBD2. V shed 2 bases and J 5 bases; nucleotides not matched to a gene: 11. This CDR3 region has 17 residues. CDR1 is LGHNA, CDR2 YSLEER, per germline. This CDR3 reads CASSQNSWRGGIDTQYF. The CDR3 DNA follows: TGCGCCAGCAGCCAAAATAGCTGGCGGGGGGGCATAGATACGCAGTATTTT.

This clone was seen just once. The CDR3 region has the DNA TGTGCCAGCAGTGACCTAGGACAGGGGAGGTACTATGGCTACACCTTC. Encoded protein: CASSDLGQGRYYGYTF. The chain uses TRBV6-4 and TRBJ1-2, with 9 bases that match TRBD1. Trimming cost V 2 bases and J 3 bases; bases outside gene matches: 7. Germline V lookup: CDR1 MRHNA, CDR2 SNTAGT. The CDR3 is 16 amino acids.